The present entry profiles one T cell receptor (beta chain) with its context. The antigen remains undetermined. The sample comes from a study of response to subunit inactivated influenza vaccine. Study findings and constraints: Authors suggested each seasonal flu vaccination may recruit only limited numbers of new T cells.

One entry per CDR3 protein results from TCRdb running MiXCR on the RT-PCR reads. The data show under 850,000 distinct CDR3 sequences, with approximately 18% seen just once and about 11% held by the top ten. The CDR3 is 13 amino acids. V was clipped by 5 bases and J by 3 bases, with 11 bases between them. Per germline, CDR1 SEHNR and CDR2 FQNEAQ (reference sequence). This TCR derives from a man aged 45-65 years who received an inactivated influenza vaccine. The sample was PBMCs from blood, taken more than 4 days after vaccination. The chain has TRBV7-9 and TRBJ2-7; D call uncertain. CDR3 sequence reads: CASSQTAFYEQYF. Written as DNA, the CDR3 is TGTGCCAGCAGCCAAACAGCCTTCTACGAGCAGTACTTC.